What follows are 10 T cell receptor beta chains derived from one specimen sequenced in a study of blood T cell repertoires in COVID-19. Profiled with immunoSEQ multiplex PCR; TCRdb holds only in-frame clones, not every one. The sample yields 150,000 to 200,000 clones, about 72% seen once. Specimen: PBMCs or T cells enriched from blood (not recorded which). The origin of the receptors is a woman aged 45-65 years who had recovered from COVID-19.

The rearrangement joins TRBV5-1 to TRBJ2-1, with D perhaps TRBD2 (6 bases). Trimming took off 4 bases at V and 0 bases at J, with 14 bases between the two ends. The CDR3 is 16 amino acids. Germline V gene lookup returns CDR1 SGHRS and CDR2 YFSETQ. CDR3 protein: CASSPGELFSYNEQFF. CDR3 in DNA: TGCGCCAGCAGCCCGGGGGAGCTGTTCTCCTACAATGAGCAGTTCTTC. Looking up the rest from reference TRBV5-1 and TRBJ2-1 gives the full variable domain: KAGVTQTPRYLIKTRGQQVTLSCSPISGHRSVSWYQQTPGQGLQFLFEYFSETQRNKGNFPGRFSGRQFSNSRSEMNVSTLELGDSALYLCASSPGELFSYNEQFFGPGTRLTVL.

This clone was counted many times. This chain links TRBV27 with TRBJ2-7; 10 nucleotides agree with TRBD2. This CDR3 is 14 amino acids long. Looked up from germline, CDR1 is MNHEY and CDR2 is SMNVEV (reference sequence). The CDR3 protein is CASQAGGPFYEQYF. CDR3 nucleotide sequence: TGTGCTTCGCAAGCGGGAGGGCCTTTCTACGAGCAGTACTTC.

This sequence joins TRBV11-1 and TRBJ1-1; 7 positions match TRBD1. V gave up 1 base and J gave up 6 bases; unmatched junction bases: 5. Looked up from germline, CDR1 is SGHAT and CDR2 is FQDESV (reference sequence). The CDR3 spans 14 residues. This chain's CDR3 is CASSLGRDSAEAFF. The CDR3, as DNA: TGTGCCAGCAGCTTAGGCCGGGACAGCGCTGAAGCTTTCTTT.

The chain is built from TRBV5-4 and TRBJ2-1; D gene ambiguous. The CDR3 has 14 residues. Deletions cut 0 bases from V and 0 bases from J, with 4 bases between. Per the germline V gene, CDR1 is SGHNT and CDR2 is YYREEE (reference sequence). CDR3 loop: CASSLDSSYNEQFF. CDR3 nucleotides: TGTGCCAGCAGCTTGGACAGCTCCTACAATGAGCAGTTCTTC.

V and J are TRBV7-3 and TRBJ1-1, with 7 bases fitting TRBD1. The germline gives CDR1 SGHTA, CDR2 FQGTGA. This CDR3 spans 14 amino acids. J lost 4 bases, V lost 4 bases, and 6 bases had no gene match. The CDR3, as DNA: TGTGCCAGCAGCTCAGACAGGGACGGCACTGAAGCTTTCTTT. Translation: CASSSDRDGTEAFF.

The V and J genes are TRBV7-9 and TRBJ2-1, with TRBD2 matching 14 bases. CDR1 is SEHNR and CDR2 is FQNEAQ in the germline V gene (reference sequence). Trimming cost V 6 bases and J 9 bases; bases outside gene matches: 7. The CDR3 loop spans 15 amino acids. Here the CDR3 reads CASRSGTSGSGEQFF. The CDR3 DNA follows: TGTGCCAGCAGATCCGGGACTAGCGGGAGTGGTGAGCAGTTCTTC. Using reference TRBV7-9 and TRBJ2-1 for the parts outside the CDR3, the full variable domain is DTGVSQNPRHKITKRGQNVTFRCDPISEHNRLYWYRQTLGQGPEFLTYFQNEAQLEKSRLLSDRFSAERPKGSFSTLEIQRTEQGDSAMYLCASRSGTSGSGEQFFGPGTRLTVL.

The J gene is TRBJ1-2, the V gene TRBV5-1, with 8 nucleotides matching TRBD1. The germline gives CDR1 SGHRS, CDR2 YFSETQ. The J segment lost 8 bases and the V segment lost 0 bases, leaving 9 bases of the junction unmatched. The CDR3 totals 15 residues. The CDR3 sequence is CASSLGDRHGLGYTF. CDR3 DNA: TGCGCCAGCAGCTTGGGGGACAGGCACGGGTTGGGCTACACCTTC.

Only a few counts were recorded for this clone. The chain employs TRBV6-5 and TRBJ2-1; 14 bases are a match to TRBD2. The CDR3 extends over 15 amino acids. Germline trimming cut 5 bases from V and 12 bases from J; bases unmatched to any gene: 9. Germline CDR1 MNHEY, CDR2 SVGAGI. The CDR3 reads CASSQGTSGREWQFF. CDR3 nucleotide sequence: TGTGCCAGCAGTCAGGGGACTAGCGGGAGAGAGTGGCAGTTCTTC.

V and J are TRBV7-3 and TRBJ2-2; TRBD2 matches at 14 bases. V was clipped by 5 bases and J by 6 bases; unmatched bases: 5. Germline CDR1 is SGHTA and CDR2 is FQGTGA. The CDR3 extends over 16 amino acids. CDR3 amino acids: CASSPTSGRGPGELFF. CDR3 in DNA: TGTGCCAGCAGCCCGACTAGCGGGAGGGGACCCGGGGAGCTGTTTTTT.

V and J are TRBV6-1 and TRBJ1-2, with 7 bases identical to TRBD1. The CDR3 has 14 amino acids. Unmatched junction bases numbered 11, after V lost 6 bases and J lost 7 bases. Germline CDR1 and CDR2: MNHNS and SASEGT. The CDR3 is CASRPPPRDSGYTF. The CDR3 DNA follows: TGTGCCAGCAGGCCGCCCCCTCGGGACAGTGGCTACACCTTC.